The source of this T cell receptor beta chain is a study of response to subunit inactivated influenza vaccine. Study-level findings and limits: The authors suggested that few new T cells are recruited per seasonal influenza vaccination.

One entry per CDR3 protein, called by TCRdb with MiXCR from the RT-PCR reads. The sample lists about 700,000 distinct CDR3 sequences; about 15% were seen once. The ends were cut back, 2 bases at V and 5 bases at J, with 10 bases in the middle. The germline V gene has CDR1 MGHRA and CDR2 YSYEKL. This CDR3 spans 14 amino acids. In this sample, this clonotype turned up many times. Its antigen is still unknown. The J gene is TRBJ2-1, the V gene TRBV4-1, with D unresolved. This specimen consisted of PBMCs from blood, obtained 14 to 15 days before vaccination. The source of this sequence is a man over 45 who received an inactivated influenza vaccine. Here the CDR3 DNA reads TGCGCCAGCAGCCAACTAGGACCTAACAATGAGCAGTTCTTC. This encodes CASSQLGPNNEQFF.